The next 21 T cell receptor beta chains were all read from a single sample in a study of blood T cell repertoires in COVID-19. Using immunoSEQ multiplex PCR, the repertoire was profiled, and TCRdb retains in-frame clones only, with some absent. This sample has fewer than 400,000 clones; 89% occur once, and the top ten carry approximately 5.5%. Sample: PBMCs or T cells enriched from blood (not recorded which). The receptor source for this set is a man aged 55 to 70 who had recovered from COVID-19.

This rearrangement joins TRBV27 to TRBJ1-4; D is unclear. CDR1 and CDR2 (germline): MNHEY, SMNVEV (reference sequence). CDR3 size: 17 residues. Trimming removed 5 bases at V and 0 bases at J, with 16 bases between. DNA of the CDR3: TGTGCCAGCAGTCCCCCTGGCGGGAATGCAACTAATGAAAAACTGTTTTTT. Translation: CASSPPGGNATNEKLFF.

This chain links TRBV4-3 with TRBJ1-2, with 10 bases lining up with TRBD1. The CDR3 extends over 14 amino acids. The V segment lost 2 bases and the J segment 5 bases; nucleotides outside the gene matches: 2. Germline CDR1 and CDR2: LGHNA and YSLEER. CDR3 protein: CASSQRDRGYGYTF. In nucleotides, the CDR3 is TGCGCCAGCAGCCAACGGGACAGGGGATATGGCTACACCTTC.

This chain uses TRBV24-1 with TRBJ2-1, with 8 bases that match TRBD1. Germline lookup yields CDR1 KGHDR and CDR2 SFDVKD. The CDR3 has 15 amino acids. V lost 1 base to trimming and J lost 6 bases; unmatched junction nucleotides: 4. Here the CDR3 reads CATSDFKGTGNEQFF. The CDR3 DNA reads TGTGCCACCAGTGATTTTAAGGGGACAGGCAATGAGCAGTTCTTC.

V gene TRBV7-2 combines with J gene TRBJ2-1, with D hard to call. This CDR3 contains 15 residues. CDR1 and CDR2 (germline): SGHTA, FQGNSA. The V and J ends lost 1 base and 8 bases respectively, with 15 bases between them. The CDR3 DNA reads TGTGCCAGCAGCTTAGGAGGTTCCCGTGTGGATGAGCAGTTCTTC. Its protein is CASSLGGSRVDEQFF.

CDR3 DNA: TGTGCCAGCAGGGAACAGGGTTACCGGATGGAGACCCAGTACTTC. It translates to CASREQGYRMETQYF. The genes are TRBV7-2 and TRBJ2-5, with D possibly matching TRBD1 (6 bases). Per the germline V gene, CDR1 is SGHTA and CDR2 is FQGNSA. Trimming pared 6 bases from V and 5 bases from J, leaving 19 bases between. This CDR3 spans 15 amino acids.

This clone was recorded a few times. Other DNA sequences in the same sample also yield this CDR3. The rearrangement links TRBV19 to TRBJ2-5; D is possibly TRBD2 (5 bases). Trimming left V 0 bases short and J 5 bases short, with 7 bases between. This CDR3 is built from 13 residues. CDR1 is LNHDA and CDR2 is SQIVND in the germline V gene (reference sequence). In nucleotides, the CDR3 is TGTGCCAGTAGTATAGATCGGGGTGAGACCCAGTACTTC. Its protein product is CASSIDRGETQYF.

The chain links TRBV18 to TRBJ2-2; a possible D gene is TRBD1 (6 bases). The ends were cut back, 6 bases at V and 6 bases at J, with 11 bases in the middle. This CDR3 is 13 amino acids long. Germline V gene data show CDR1 as KGHSH and CDR2 as LQKENI. The CDR3 DNA is TGTGCCAGCTCCGACCAGGGGTCCGGGGAGCTGTTTTTT. It codes for CASSDQGSGELFF.

In nucleotides, the CDR3 is TGCGCCAGCAGCTTGAGGGCGGGAGTGCGTTCAGCCGGGGAGCTGTTTTTT. Translated, it gives CASSLRAGVRSAGELFF. V usage is TRBV5-1 and J usage is TRBJ2-2, with TRBD2 identical over 7 bases. This CDR3 is 17 amino acids long. The germline CDR1 and CDR2 sequences are SGHRS and YFSETQ. V shed 1 base and J 6 bases; nucleotides not matched to a gene: 12. Complete variable domain (other parts from reference TRBV5-1 and TRBJ2-2): KAGVTQTPRYLIKTRGQQVTLSCSPISGHRSVSWYQQTPGQGLQFLFEYFSETQRNKGNFPGRFSGRQFSNSRSEMNVSTLELGDSALYLCASSLRAGVRSAGELFFGEGSRLTVL.

The chain combines TRBV11-2 with TRBJ2-7, with 9 bases lining up with TRBD2. The CDR3 has 16 residues. J was trimmed by 0 bases and V by 3 bases; bases with no gene match: 6. Germline CDR1 and CDR2: SGHAT and FQNNGV. DNA of the CDR3: TGTGCCAGCAGCTTTAAGGCTAGCGGGAACTCCTACGAGCAGTACTTC. Protein sequence: CASSFKASGNSYEQYF.

The J gene is TRBJ2-5, the V gene TRBV29-1, with TRBD1 identical over 9 bases. V lost 0 bases to trimming and J lost 5 bases; unmatched junction nucleotides: 4. CDR1 is SQVTM, CDR2 ANQGSEA, per germline. The CDR3 spans 14 residues. CDR3 nucleotides: TGCAGCGTTGAAGATACAGGGGGCGTCGAGACCCAGTACTTC. It translates to CSVEDTGGVETQYF.

The genes are TRBV5-4 and TRBJ2-1; 7 bases map to TRBD1. After removal of 2 bases from V and 6 bases from J, the junction contained 8 bases not matched to a gene. Germline values: CDR1 SGHNT, CDR2 YYREEE (reference sequence). The CDR3 consists of 15 residues. The CDR3: CASSLRQGVSNEQFF. In DNA, the CDR3 is TGTGCCAGCAGCTTAAGGCAGGGGGTCTCCAATGAGCAGTTCTTC.

This clone came up once. This rearrangement joins TRBV19 to TRBJ1-1; TRBD1 agrees at 7 bases. CDR3 length: 15 residues. With V trimmed by 5 bases and J by 0 bases, 6 bases remained unmatched. Germline CDR1 and CDR2: LNHDA and SQIVND (reference sequence). The CDR3 DNA reads as TGTGCCAGTAGTCACCCAGGGGGTGTGAACACTGAAGCTTTCTTT. Translated, it gives CASSHPGGVNTEAFF.

In this sample, this clone turned up once. This chain links TRBV6-5 with TRBJ1-1; D is unclear. The germline gives CDR1 MNHEY, CDR2 SVGAGI. Trimming removed 2 bases at V and 3 bases at J, with 4 bases between. The length of the CDR3 is 12 residues. This chain's CDR3 is CASSYRDTEAFF. CDR3 nucleotide sequence: TGTGCCAGCAGTTACCGGGACACTGAAGCTTTCTTT.

V and J are TRBV7-9 and TRBJ1-5, with 8 nucleotides matching TRBD1. J was trimmed by 3 bases and V by 1 base; bases with no gene match: 8. Germline V gives CDR1 SEHNR, CDR2 FQNEAQ (reference sequence). The CDR3 runs to 17 residues. CDR3 DNA sequence: TGTGCCAGCAGCTTAGGCTACAGGGGGAGCTACAATCAGCCCCAGCATTTT. Translation gives CASSLGYRGSYNQPQHF.

V gene TRBV3-1 (or the pseudogene TRBV3-2) combines with J gene TRBJ2-1, with 10 bases matching TRBD2. Germline CDR1 is LGHDT and CDR2 is YNNKEL (reference sequence). The V and J ends lost 1 base and 0 bases, in that order; junction bases with no gene match: 6. The CDR3 runs 18 residues. DNA for the CDR3: TGTGCCAGCAGCCAAGGGCTAGCGGGAGCCCTCTCCTACAATGAGCAGTTCTTC. Amino acids: CASSQGLAGALSYNEQFF.

The genes are TRBV4-1 and TRBJ2-7; 8 bases line up with TRBD1. CDR1 is MGHRA, CDR2 YSYEKL, per germline. The junction had 7 bases not matched to a gene; V was cut back by 1 base and J by 2 bases. The CDR3 extends over 16 amino acids. This CDR3 is CASSQAPGGPPYEQYF. Written as DNA, the CDR3 is TGCGCCAGCAGCCAAGCCCCAGGGGGCCCACCCTACGAGCAGTACTTC.

The genes are TRBV6-5 and TRBJ2-1; weak D call: TRBD2 (6 bases). Germline V lookup: CDR1 MNHEY, CDR2 SVGAGI. Trimming pared 0 bases from V and 7 bases from J, leaving 16 bases between. This CDR3 contains 16 residues. This CDR3 reads CASSYSISGGLNEQFF. CDR3 in DNA: TGTGCCAGCAGTTACTCGATTTCTGGAGGGTTGAATGAGCAGTTCTTC.

The chain uses TRBV28 and TRBJ1-6; D not certain. V dropped 4 bases and J dropped 8 bases, with 15 bases sitting between them. The CDR3 loop spans 15 amino acids. Per the germline V gene, CDR1 is MDHEN and CDR2 is SYDVKM. This CDR3 is CASSYLRGRDSPLHF. Written as DNA, the CDR3 is TGTGCCAGCAGTTATCTTCGGGGTCGGGATTCACCCCTCCACTTT.

The rearrangement links TRBV5-4 to TRBJ1-1; perhaps TRBD1 as D (5 bases). The CDR3 is 14 amino acids. Germline V gene sequence: CDR1 SGHNT, CDR2 YYREEE (reference sequence). Deletions cut 4 bases from V and 5 bases from J, with 15 bases between. The CDR3 DNA sequence: TGTGCCAGCAGCACTCGGACCGGGGGGACTGAAGCTTTCTTT. Amino acids: CASSTRTGGTEAFF.

The chain combines TRBV2 with TRBJ1-4; TRBD1 agrees at 11 bases. The CDR3 length is 14 residues. Germline values: CDR1 SNHLY, CDR2 FYNNEI. V was pared by 6 bases and J by 10 bases, with 7 bases of the junction left unmatched. The CDR3 nucleotides read TGTGCCAGCAGGGCTGGGACAGGGGGTGGAAAACTGTTTTTT. This gives the protein CASRAGTGGGKLFF.

The chain carries TRBV6-2 or TRBV6-3 and TRBJ1-2; D is ambiguous. The length of the CDR3 is 16 residues. CDR1 and CDR2 (germline): MNHEY, SVGEGT. V was pared by 0 bases and J by 3 bases, with 14 bases between. Here the CDR3 DNA reads TGTGCCAGCAGTTACTCAGGAGCGGAGCCGCACTATGGCTACACCTTC. Translation: CASSYSGAEPHYGYTF.